This T cell receptor beta chain was sequenced for a study of T cell changes during pregnancy in multiple sclerosis. The ends were cut back, 0 bases at V and 6 bases at J, with 8 bases in the middle. Germline V gives CDR1 MNHEY, CDR2 SMNVEV (reference sequence). This CDR3 is built from 13 residues. Here immunoSEQ multiplex PCR was the method, and the copy in TCRdb shows in-frame clones only, minus some. This table has some 76,000 clones, around 90% appearing once. Sequences were derived from CD4+ T cells from peripheral blood mononuclear cells, sampled after pregnancy. The rearrangement uses TRBV27 and TRBJ1-2, with unresolved D. The source is a female donor with multiple sclerosis, enrolled in a pregnancy study. The DNA of the CDR3 is TGTGCCAGCAGTTTATCCGGGTTTAATGGCTACACCTTC. It yields the protein CASSLSGFNGYTF.